This TCR beta chain comes out of a study of shared clonotypes between healthy human individuals. Whole-study context: Samples came from a couple of female and three male donors aged 18 to 49.

All participating donors were Caucasian adults from Nashville, Tennessee. Repertoires were generated with immunoSEQ multiplex PCR, while TCRdb's copy carries only in-frame clones and drops some. Among about 1.1 million clones listed, around three quarters were seen once. V was clipped by 4 bases and J by 4 bases, with 14 bases between them. Germline lookup yields CDR1 SGHNT and CDR2 YYREEE (reference sequence). The CDR3 length is 14 residues. The specimen sequenced was memory CD4+ T cells from PBMCs. The subset denotes: CD45RA-negative fraction. The clonotype originates from a man in his late teens or twenties in good health. Some clones in this sample may be carry-over from other donors' samples. The rearrangement links TRBV5-4 to TRBJ1-2; D perhaps matches TRBD1 (5 bases). The CDR3 bases are TGTGCCAGCAGCCCGCCCGACAGTCTCTATGGCTACACCTTC. Its protein is CASSPPDSLYGYTF.